A single sample gave rise to the 2 T cell receptor beta chains below, sequenced in a study of blood T cell repertoires in COVID-19. The protocol was immunoSEQ multiplex PCR, while the TCRdb copy is restricted to in-frame clones and leaves out a portion. The sample shows around 190,000 clones, around 85% of them seen only once. The material sequenced was peripheral blood. These receptors came from a man between 65 and 85 years old with active or convalescent COVID-19.

The rearrangement links TRBV6-5 to TRBJ2-5, with a tentative D call TRBD2 (6 bases). Germline V gene lookup returns CDR1 MNHEY and CDR2 SVGAGI. The germline V and J ends were trimmed by 6 bases and 5 bases, with 13 bases remaining between them. The CDR3 covers 13 residues. The CDR3 loop is CASRSARGETQYF. In DNA form, the CDR3 reads TGTGCCAGCAGGTCCGCCCGGGGGGAGACCCAGTACTTC.

The CDR3 protein is CSAIPGRGYTF. The CDR3 nucleotides read TGCAGTGCTATCCCTGGGAGGGGCTACACCTTC. The chain employs TRBV20-1 and TRBJ1-2; no clear D gene. CDR3 length equals 11 residues. CDR1 and CDR2 (germline): DFQATT, SNEGSKA (reference sequence). The germline V and J ends were trimmed by 4 bases and 8 bases, with 11 bases remaining between them.